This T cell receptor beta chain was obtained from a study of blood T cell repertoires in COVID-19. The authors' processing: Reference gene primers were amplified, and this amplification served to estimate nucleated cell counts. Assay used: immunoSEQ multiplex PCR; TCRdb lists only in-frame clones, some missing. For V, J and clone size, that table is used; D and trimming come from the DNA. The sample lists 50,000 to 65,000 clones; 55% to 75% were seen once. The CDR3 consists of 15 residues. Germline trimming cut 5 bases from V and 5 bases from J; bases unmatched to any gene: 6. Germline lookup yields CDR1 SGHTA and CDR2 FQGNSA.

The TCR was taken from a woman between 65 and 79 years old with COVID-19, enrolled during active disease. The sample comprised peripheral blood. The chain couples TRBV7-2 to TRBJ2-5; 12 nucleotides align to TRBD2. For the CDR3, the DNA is TGTGCCAGCAGCGACCGGACTAGCGGGACGGAGACCCAGTACTTC. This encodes CASSDRTSGTETQYF.